This T cell receptor beta chain was recorded in a study of T cells in narcolepsy. Study in general: Donors had narcolepsy type 1 or type 2, or were healthy controls.

By frequency in the sample, this clone is medium-sized. V was clipped by 1 base and J by 3 bases; unmatched bases: 10. Germline values: CDR1 SNHLY, CDR2 FYNNEI. CDR3 size: 18 residues. Measured with immunoSEQ multiplex PCR; TCRdb has only the in-frame clones, and not every one. The table lists 25,000 to 35,000 clones, 75% to 85% of them singletons. This chain uses TRBV2 with TRBJ2-7; the match to TRBD2 covers 12 bases. Sequencing was performed on CD45RA- memory CD4+ T cells from PBMCs. The sequence was collected from a human donor with narcolepsy. CDR3 DNA sequence: TGTGCCAGCAGTGAAGTTCTAGCGGGAGGGCCTCTGGTCTACGAGCAGTACTTC. Translation: CASSEVLAGGPLVYEQYF.